This T cell receptor beta chain was recorded in a study of T-cell reconstitution after alpha-beta-depleted transplantation in children. Study-level findings and limits: Newly produced T cells mostly provided counts and TCRbeta diversity after one year, as hyperexpanded clones declined. It was reported that alpha-beta T cells came from several hundred expanded graft clones (about two months after transplant).

This clonotype was counted ten times or more. The target antigen is unknown. A TCRbeta library incorporating unique molecular identifiers was prepared. From the PCR reads, TCRdb called clonotypes with MiXCR, one entry per CDR3 protein. This sample has approximately 490,000 distinct CDR3 sequences, with roughly a tenth found just once. The V segment lost 0 bases and the J segment 9 bases; nucleotides outside the gene matches: 13. This CDR3 is built from 17 residues. CDR1 and CDR2 from the germline V gene are LNHNV and YYDKDF (reference sequence). The sample was PBMCs, taken before TCRalphabeta/CD19-depleted stem cell transplant. This receptor was identified in a child younger than 10 with inherited bone marrow failure, due to receive a stem cell transplant. The chain uses TRBV15 and TRBJ2-1; 8 nucleotides match TRBD2. The CDR3 loop reads CATSRDLSGLVYIEQFF. In nucleotides, the CDR3 is TGTGCCACCAGCAGAGATCTATCGGGACTAGTCTATATTGAGCAGTTCTTC.